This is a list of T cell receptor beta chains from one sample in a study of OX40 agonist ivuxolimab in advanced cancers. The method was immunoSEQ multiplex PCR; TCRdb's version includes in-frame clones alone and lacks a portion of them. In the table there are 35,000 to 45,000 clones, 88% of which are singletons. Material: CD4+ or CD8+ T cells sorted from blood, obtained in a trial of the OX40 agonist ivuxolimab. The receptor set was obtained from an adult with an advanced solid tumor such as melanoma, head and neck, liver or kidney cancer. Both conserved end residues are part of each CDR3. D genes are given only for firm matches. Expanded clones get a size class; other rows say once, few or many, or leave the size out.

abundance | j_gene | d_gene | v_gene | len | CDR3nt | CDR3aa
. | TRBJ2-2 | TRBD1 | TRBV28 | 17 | TGTGCCAGCAGATTCCGGGACAGGGGATTTCACACCGGGGAGCTGTTTTTT | CASRFRDRGFHTGELFF
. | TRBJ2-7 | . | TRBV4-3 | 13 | TGCGCCAGCAGCCAAGGATTCAACTACGAGCAGTACTTC | CASSQGFNYEQYF
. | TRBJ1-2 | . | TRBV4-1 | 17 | TGCGCCAGCAGCCAAGGGTTAAGGAGGGTGGAGGCCTATGGCTACACCTTC | CASSQGLRRVEAYGYTF
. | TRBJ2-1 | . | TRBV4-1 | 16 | TGCGCCAGCAGCGAGTCCCCTAGCGCTGCCTACAATGAGCAGTTCTTC | CASSESPSAAYNEQFF
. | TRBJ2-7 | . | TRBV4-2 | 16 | TGTGCCAGCAGCCAAAAAAGCGCCCCGGGGGCTTACGAGCAGTACTTC | CASSQKSAPGAYEQYF
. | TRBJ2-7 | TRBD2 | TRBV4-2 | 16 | TGTGCCAGCAGTGAAAACCTGGGACTAGCGGGAGTCGAGCAGTACTTC | CASSENLGLAGVEQYF
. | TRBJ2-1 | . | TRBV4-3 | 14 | TGCGCCAGCAGCCAAGATTTATCGGGGGATGAGCAGTTCTTC | CASSQDLSGDEQFF
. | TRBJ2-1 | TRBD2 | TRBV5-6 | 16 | TGTGCCAGCAGCCGGGGGAATAGCGGGACCTGGGATGAGCAGTTCTTC | CASSRGNSGTWDEQFF
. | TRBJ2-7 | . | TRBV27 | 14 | TGTGCCAGCAAAGAGGACACCCTCCACTACGAGCAGTACTTC | CASKEDTLHYEQYF
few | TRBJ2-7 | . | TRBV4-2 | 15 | TGTGCCAGCAGCCAAGAAAGGACGGACGCCTACGAGCAGTACTTC | CASSQERTDAYEQYF
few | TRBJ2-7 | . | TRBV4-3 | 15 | TGCGCCAGCAGCCAAGAAAAACACGACCCCTACGAGCAGTACTTC | CASSQEKHDPYEQYF
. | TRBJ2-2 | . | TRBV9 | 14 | TGTGCCAGCAGCGTAGAAAGTCCGAACGGGGAGCTGTTTTTT | CASSVESPNGELFF
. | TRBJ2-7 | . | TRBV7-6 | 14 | TGTGCCAGCAGCTTAGCGGGGCCTAGCGACGAGCAGTACTTC | CASSLAGPSDEQYF
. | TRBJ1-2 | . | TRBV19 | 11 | TGTGCCAGTAGTATTGGGTCCGGCTACACCTTC | CASSIGSGYTF
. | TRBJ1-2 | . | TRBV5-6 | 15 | TGTGCCAGCAGCCCGACCCGACGGGGGCTCTATGGCTACACCTTC | CASSPTRRGLYGYTF
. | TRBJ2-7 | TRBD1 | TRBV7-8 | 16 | TGTGCCAGCAGGAAAAGACTCGGACAGGGCGTCTACGAGCAGTACTTC | CASRKRLGQGVYEQYF
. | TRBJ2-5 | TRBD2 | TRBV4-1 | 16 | TGCGCCAGCAGCCAAGGGGGACTAGCGGGAGAAGAGACCCAGTACTTC | CASSQGGLAGEETQYF
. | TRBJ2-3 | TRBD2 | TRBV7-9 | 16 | TGTGCCAGCAGCTCAACCAGCGGGAGCTCCACAGATACGCAGTATTTT | CASSSTSGSSTDTQYF
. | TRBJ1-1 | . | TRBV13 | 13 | TGTGCCAGCAGCCACACAGAGAACACTGAAGCTTTCTTT | CASSHTENTEAFF
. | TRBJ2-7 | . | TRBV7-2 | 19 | TGTGCCAGCAGCTCACTAAAACTTACCGAATGGACTACCCCCTACGAGCAGTACTTC | CASSSLKLTEWTTPYEQYF
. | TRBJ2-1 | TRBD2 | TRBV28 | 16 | TGTGCCAGCAGCGCCTGGGGGACTAGCGGGAGAAATGAGCAGTTCTTC | CASSAWGTSGRNEQFF
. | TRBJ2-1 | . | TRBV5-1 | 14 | TGCGCCAGCAGCTTGGGGGACCAGCAGGGTGAGCAGTTCTTC | CASSLGDQQGEQFF
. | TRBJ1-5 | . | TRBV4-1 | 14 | TGCGCCAGCAGTCCAGTTCCGGGACACCAGCCCCAGCATTTT | CASSPVPGHQPQHF
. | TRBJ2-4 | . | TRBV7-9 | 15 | TGTGCCAGCAGCCCCCTAAATAGGGCCAAAAACATTCAGTACTTC | CASSPLNRAKNIQYF
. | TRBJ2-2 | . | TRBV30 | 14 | TGTGCCTGGAGATCAGGGCAGAACACCGGGGAGCTGTTTTTT | CAWRSGQNTGELFF
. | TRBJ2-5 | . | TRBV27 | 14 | TGTGCCAGCAGTACCTATGGAAATCAAGAGACCCAGTACTTC | CASSTYGNQETQYF
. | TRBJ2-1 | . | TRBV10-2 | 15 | TGCGCCAGCAGTGAATTCCTGGCTTCCTACAATGAGCAGTTCTTC | CASSEFLASYNEQFF
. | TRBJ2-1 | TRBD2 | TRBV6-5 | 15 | TGTGCCAGCAGTTTCACTAGCGGGAGGGCCCATGAGCAGTTCTTC | CASSFTSGRAHEQFF
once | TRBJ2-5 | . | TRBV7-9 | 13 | TGTGCCAGCAGCCAAGGGGGATGGGAGACCCAGTACTTC | CASSQGGWETQYF
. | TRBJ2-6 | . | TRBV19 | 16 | TGTGCCAGTAGTATCGGGAACAGGGCTGGGGCCAACGTCCTGACTTTC | CASSIGNRAGANVLTF
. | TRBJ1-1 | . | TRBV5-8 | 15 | TGTGCCAGCAGCTTGGACAGGGTTGCGTACACTGAAGCTTTCTTT | CASSLDRVAYTEAFF
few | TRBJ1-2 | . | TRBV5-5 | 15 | TGTGCCAGCAGCTTTACGAGGCGGGCCGACTATGGCTACACCTTC | CASSFTRRADYGYTF
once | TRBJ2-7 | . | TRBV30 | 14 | TGTGCCTGGAGTGTTGGAAGGGGGGCGGACGAGCAGTACTTC | CAWSVGRGADEQYF
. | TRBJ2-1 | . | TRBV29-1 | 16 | TGCAGCGTTGAAGAGATCGGATCAGGTTCCTACAATGAGCAGTTCTTC | CSVEEIGSGSYNEQFF
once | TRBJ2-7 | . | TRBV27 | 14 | TGTGCCAGCAGCAGTACGGGAAACGACTACGAGCAGTACTTC | CASSSTGNDYEQYF
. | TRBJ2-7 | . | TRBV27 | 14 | TGTGCCAGCAGTTCGCAGGGAAGTTTTTACGAGCAGTACTTC | CASSSQGSFYEQYF
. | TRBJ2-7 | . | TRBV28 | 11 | TGTGCCAGCAAGGTCGGTTACGAGCAGTACTTC | CASKVGYEQYF
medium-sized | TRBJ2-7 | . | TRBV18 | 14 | TGTGCCAGCTCACCACCTCAACTAGGTACCGAGCAGTACTTC | CASSPPQLGTEQYF
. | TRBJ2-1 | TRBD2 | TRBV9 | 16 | TGTGCCAGCAGCGTATGGGCGGGAGGTTCCTACAATGAGCAGTTCTTC | CASSVWAGGSYNEQFF
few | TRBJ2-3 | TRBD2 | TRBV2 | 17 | TGTGCCAGCCTCGGGGCTAGCGGGAGGGGAGACACAGATACGCAGTATTTT | CASLGASGRGDTDTQYF
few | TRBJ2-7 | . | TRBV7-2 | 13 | TGTGCCAGCAGCTTACGATCTGGGGGCGAGCAGTACTTC | CASSLRSGGEQYF